This T cell receptor beta chain stems from a study of shared clonotypes between healthy human individuals. Looking at the study overall: Donors consisted of two women and a few men between 18 and 49.

This clone was counted once. Libraries were prepared by immunoSEQ multiplex PCR; TCRdb keeps only in-frame clonotypes and omits some of them. The profile shows about 580,000 clones, roughly 98% of them singletons. In germline, CDR1 is SGHTA, CDR2 FQGTGA. This CDR3 is 14 amino acids long. Losses at the gene ends were 0 bases for V and 7 bases for J; bases not matched to a gene: 3. CD45RO-negative, CCR7-positively selected cells formed the naive CD8 fraction, excluding terminally differentiated effector memory CD45RA+ cells. All donors were Caucasian adults living in Nashville, Tennessee. Input material: naive CD8+ T cells sorted from blood. The chain has TRBV7-3 and TRBJ2-1, with 7 bases matching TRBD2. The receptor was isolated from a man in his thirties or forties in good health. CDR3 residues: CASSLTTGGNEQFF. The CDR3 nucleotides read TGTGCCAGCAGCTTAACGACGGGAGGTAATGAGCAGTTCTTC.